The present T cell receptor beta chain was sequenced within a study of blood T cell repertoires in COVID-19. Overall study: From the United States, Italy and Spain came samples of acute and convalescent COVID-19. From T cells, B-cell-depleted T cells, or PBMCs came the material, which was cDNA or gDNA.

Original processing notes: Reference gene primer amplification in the assay estimated nucleated cell counts. The repertoire was sequenced with immunoSEQ multiplex PCR; TCRdb's copy has only in-frame clones and lacks some. V and J calls and clone size come straight from that table; D and trimming were deduced from the DNA. Of over 200,000 clones listed, 70% to 90% are singletons. J lost 6 bases, V lost 6 bases, and 11 bases had no gene match. Germline V CDR1 and CDR2: MNHEY, SVGEGT. The CDR3 is 16 residues long. This sequence joins TRBV6-2 or TRBV6-3 and TRBJ2-1, with 10 bases that match TRBD2. Sequencing was done on a sample of peripheral blood. This TCR came from a human donor in a cohort sampled during active COVID-19. CDR3 protein: CASSTTAGGPGNEQFF. CDR3 nucleotides: TGTGCCAGCAGCACCACAGCGGGGGGGCCGGGCAATGAGCAGTTCTTC.